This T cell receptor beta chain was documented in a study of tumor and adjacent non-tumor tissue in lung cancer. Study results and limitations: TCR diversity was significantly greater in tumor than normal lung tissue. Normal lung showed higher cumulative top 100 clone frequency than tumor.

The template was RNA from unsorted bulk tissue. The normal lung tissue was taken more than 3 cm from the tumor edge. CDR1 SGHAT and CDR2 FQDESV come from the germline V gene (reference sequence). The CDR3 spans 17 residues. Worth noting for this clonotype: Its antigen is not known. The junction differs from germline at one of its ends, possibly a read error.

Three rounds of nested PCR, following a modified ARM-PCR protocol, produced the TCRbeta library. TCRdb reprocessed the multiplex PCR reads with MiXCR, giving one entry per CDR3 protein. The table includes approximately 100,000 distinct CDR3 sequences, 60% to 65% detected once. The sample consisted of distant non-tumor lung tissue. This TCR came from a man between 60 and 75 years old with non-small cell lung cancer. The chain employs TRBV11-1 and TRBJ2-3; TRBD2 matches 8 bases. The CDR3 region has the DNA TGTGTCAGCGGCTTAGCGCCGGGACTAGGTGATTCAGATACGCAGTATTTT. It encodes CVSGLAPGLGDSDTQYF.